This T cell receptor beta chain was documented in a study of cytomegalovirus exposure and HLA in healthy donors. In the study overall: Per a later analysis, the approximately 690 first-cohort and 100 to 150 validation repertoires shared one platform.

Points from the study as a whole: The dataset shows that most TCR sequences were rare, while some public TCRs occurred in many donors. Subsequent analysis showed first-cohort TCR clusters tending to co-occur in 120 validation repertoires. Reports credit the classifier with highly specific, highly sensitive diagnosis of cytomegalovirus status.

Notes on this clone: Its antigen is not known.

The repertoire was sequenced with immunoSEQ multiplex PCR; TCRdb's copy has only in-frame clones and lacks some. The data show about 71,000 clones, about 94% seen once. V was cut by 5 bases and J by 4 bases, with 17 bases left in between. There are 15 residues in the CDR3. Germline CDR1 and CDR2: MDHEN and SYDVKM. The specimen was PBMCs. The rearrangement joins TRBV28 to TRBJ2-5; possible D gene TRBD2, 6 bases. This clonotype originated in a man between 18 and 35 years old in good health and CMV-seropositive. The CDR3 DNA reads as TGTGCCAGCAGTCTTGGACGCTTCGGGGGAGAGACCCAGTACTTC. Its protein is CASSLGRFGGETQYF.